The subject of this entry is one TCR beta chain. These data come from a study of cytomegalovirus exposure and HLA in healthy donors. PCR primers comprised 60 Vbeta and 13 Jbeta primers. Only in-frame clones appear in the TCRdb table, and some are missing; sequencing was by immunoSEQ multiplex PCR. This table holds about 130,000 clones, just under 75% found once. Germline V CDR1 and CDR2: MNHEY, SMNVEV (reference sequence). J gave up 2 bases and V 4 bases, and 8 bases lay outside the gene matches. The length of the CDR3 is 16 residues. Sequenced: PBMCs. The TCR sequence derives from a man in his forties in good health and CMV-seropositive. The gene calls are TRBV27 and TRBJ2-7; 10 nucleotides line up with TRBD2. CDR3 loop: CASSSWESGRAYEQYF. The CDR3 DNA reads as TGTGCCAGCAGTTCCTGGGAGAGCGGGAGGGCCTACGAGCAGTACTTC.